The rows below give T cell receptor beta chains drawn from one sample of a study of monozygotic twins with inflammatory bowel disease. TCRdb processed the 5' RACE reads again and assigns one entry to each CDR3 protein, with no DNA. This sample's clone table lists 170,000 or so distinct CDR3 sequences. Sequenced material: blood. Source of these receptors: a human donor with ulcerative colitis or Crohn's disease, or a healthy co-twin of an affected twin (not recorded which). The CDR3 runs from the conserved cysteine through the conserved F or W.

>TRBJ2-1|TRBV19
CASMDFRSYNEQFF
>TRBJ2-1|TRBV5-1
CASSSASGPNEQFF
>TRBJ2-5|TRBV15
CATSSRKGGETQYF
>TRBJ2-1|TRBV18
CASSPQGDEQFF
>TRBJ2-3|TRBV24-1
CATSDYQGGSGESPDTQYF
>TRBJ2-7|TRBV30
CALTGSGNEQYF
>TRBJ2-5|TRBV3-1
CASRASFQETQYF
>TRBJ2-1|TRBV20-1
CSASRLAGGPSYNEQFF
>TRBJ2-5|TRBV3-1
CASRIPGIAETQYF
>TRBJ1-3|TRBV7-2
CASSFNPRGFSGNTIYF
>TRBJ1-3|TRBV12-3/TRBV12-4
CASNPLGIADRNTIYF
>TRBJ2-3|TRBV6-5
CASRVMGGDTQYF
>TRBJ1-1|TRBV18
CASSPVTGVNTEAFF
>TRBJ2-1|TRBV20-1
CSARDPRQGLYNEQFF
>TRBJ2-3|TRBV29-1
CSVEGLGTDTQYF
>TRBJ2-3|TRBV20-1
CSCPPMRGEDTQYF
>TRBJ1-2|TRBV5-1
CASSLDKDYGYTF
>TRBJ2-1|TRBV7-6
CASSLEVGGLDEQFF
>TRBJ2-2|TRBV6-5
CASSYSLAGLLGTGELFF
>TRBJ2-7|TRBV20-1
CSARRLGSGGYEQHF
>TRBJ1-5|TRBV11-2
CASSPGTGPNQPQHF
>TRBJ1-4|TRBV5-1
CASSTSGRREKLFF
>TRBJ1-5|TRBV29-1
CSVADGYNQPQHF
>TRBJ2-3|TRBV2
CASSGDRGRGDTQYF
>TRBJ2-1|TRBV5-1
CASSEGTSGHNEQFF
>TRBJ1-3|TRBV7-9
CASSSRQDGSGNTIYF
>TRBJ2-7|TRBV18
CASSLGPDVYEQYF
>TRBJ1-5|TRBV2
CASSTERNQPQHF
>TRBJ2-2|TRBV15
CATSSFSPGIGGELFF
>TRBJ2-1|TRBV27
CATKRVSSSYNEQFF
>TRBJ2-1|TRBV4-3
CASSQDVYGTDYYNEQFF
>TRBJ2-1|TRBV28
CASSFGSGGSYNEQFF
>TRBJ2-3|TRBV13
CASSTSGGKSTDTQYF
>TRBJ1-2|TRBV5-6
CASSLVGTGGGDYGYTF
>TRBJ2-7|TRBV5-1
CASSFEGSSSYEQYF
>TRBJ2-5|TRBV28
CASRRQQETQYF
>TRBJ2-1|TRBV5-1
CASSLSQGHNEQFF
>TRBJ1-2|TRBV25-1
CASSAGAGYTF
>TRBJ1-6|TRBV6-4
CASSERDRGNSPLHF
>TRBJ2-1|TRBV10-3
CAISELGREQFF
>TRBJ2-3|TRBV6-2/TRBV6-3
CASIDPRKSTDTQYF
>TRBJ2-1|TRBV7-6
CASSLGAGGGEQFF
>TRBJ1-6|TRBV20-1
CSAYPAGGRNSPLHF